Each of the 23 T cell receptor beta chains below was sequenced from the same sample in a study of cytomegalovirus exposure and HLA in healthy donors. PCR used 60 Vbeta primers and 13 Jbeta primers. Profiled with immunoSEQ multiplex PCR; TCRdb holds only in-frame clones, not every one. The data show 85,000 to 130,000 clones, with roughly 72% seen just once and about 5% held by the top ten. The sample was PBMCs. The receptors come from a woman in her late teens or twenties in good health and CMV-seropositive.

The chain links TRBV5-6 to TRBJ1-2, with TRBD1 identical over 8 bases. J was trimmed by 6 bases and V by 7 bases; bases with no gene match: 5. The CDR3 is 12 amino acids. Germline V gene data show CDR1 as SGHDT and CDR2 as YYEEEE. The CDR3 nucleotides are TGTGCCAGCGAGGCAGGGGGCGATGGCTACACCTTC. Protein: CASEAGGDGYTF.

The chain couples TRBV6-1 to TRBJ2-1; 7 bases are shared with TRBD2. Losses at the gene ends were 4 bases for V and 0 bases for J; bases not matched to a gene: 3. This CDR3 comprises 15 residues. CDR1 MNHNS and CDR2 SASEGT come from the germline V gene. The CDR3 DNA is TGTGCCAGCAGTGTGAGCGGGATCTCCTACAATGAGCAGTTCTTC. It encodes CASSVSGISYNEQFF.

This chain joins TRBV2 and TRBJ2-3, with 8 bases that match TRBD2. Germline trimming cut 11 bases from V and 6 bases from J; bases unmatched to any gene: 7. CDR1 and CDR2 from the germline V gene are SNHLY and FYNNEI. The CDR3 totals 12 residues. CDR3 amino acids: CALRREADTQYF. The CDR3 DNA is TGTGCCCTCCGGCGGGAGGCGGATACGCAGTATTTT. Filled out from reference TRBV2 and TRBJ2-3, the complete variable domain reads EPEVTQTPSHQVTQMGQEVILRCVPISNHLYFYWYRQILGQKVEFLVSFYNNEISEKSEIFDDQFSVERPDGSNFTLKIRSTKLEDSAMYFCALRREADTQYFGPGTRLTVL.

This chain uses TRBV6-1 with TRBJ2-1; TRBD1 agrees at 8 bases. Germline values: CDR1 MNHNS, CDR2 SASEGT. The CDR3 totals 15 residues. V was clipped by 5 bases and J by 2 bases; unmatched bases: 5. In DNA, the CDR3 is TGTGCCAGCAGTCAGACAGGGGAACCCTACAATGAGCAGTTCTTC. Translating gives CASSQTGEPYNEQFF.

V and J are TRBV7-8 and TRBJ1-1, with a weak D call TRBD1 (6 bases). V lost 5 bases and J 3 bases, leaving 22 bases between the germline ends. Germline CDR1 SGHVS, CDR2 FQNEAQ. CDR3 length: 17 residues. CDR3 nucleotides: TGTGCCAGCAGCCCAGGGGAGATAACGGACAGAGACACTGAAGCTTTCTTT. Its translation is CASSPGEITDRDTEAFF.

The gene calls are TRBV6-1 and TRBJ1-6; tentative D call: TRBD1 (5 bases). Germline CDR1 and CDR2: MNHNS and SASEGT. Trimming took off 4 bases at V and 4 bases at J, with 5 bases between the two ends. The CDR3 runs 13 residues. The CDR3 coding sequence is TGTGCCAGCAGTGGACAGTATAATTCACCCCTCCACTTT. This codes for CASSGQYNSPLHF.

The table lists this clone with a few counts. The genes are TRBV19 and TRBJ2-7; D is possibly TRBD2 (6 bases). V dropped 1 base and J dropped 3 bases, with 13 bases sitting between them. The CDR3 is 15 residues long. Germline lookup yields CDR1 LNHDA and CDR2 SQIVND (reference sequence). DNA for the CDR3: TGTGCCAGTAGTATAGGCCCCCTAGCGATCTACGAGCAGTACTTC. Translation: CASSIGPLAIYEQYF.

The V call is TRBV7-3, the J call TRBJ1-1; no firm D call. The CDR3 totals 13 residues. V was shortened by 6 bases and J by 1 base, with 9 bases between the two germline ends. Germline V gene data show CDR1 as SGHTA and CDR2 as FQGTGA. In nucleotides, the CDR3 is TGTGCCAGCAGAGTTACACCGAACACTGAAGCTTTCTTT. Its translation is CASRVTPNTEAFF.

About this clone itself: Given the absence of the conserved phenylalanine or tryptophan at the CDR3 end, a read error is likely. The CDR3 reads CSVEVPGDQPQHV. CDR3 bases: TGCAGCGTTGAAGTACCGGGGGATCAGCCCCAGCATGTT. The rearrangement joins TRBV29-1 to TRBJ1-5; tentatively, D is TRBD1 (5 bases). Trimming shortened V by 1 base and J by 5 bases, and 9 bases separated the two germline ends. This CDR3 is 13 amino acids long. CDR1 and CDR2 from the germline V gene are SQVTM and ANQGSEA.

The rearrangement joins TRBV27 to TRBJ2-1, with 11 bases identical to TRBD2. The CDR3 is 16 amino acids. Germline CDR1 and CDR2: MNHEY and SMNVEV (reference sequence). J was trimmed by 6 bases and V by 6 bases; bases with no gene match: 10. This chain's CDR3 is CASRSIAGGPVNEQFF. The CDR3 nucleotides read TGTGCCAGCAGAAGCATAGCGGGAGGGCCTGTCAATGAGCAGTTCTTC.

CDR3 in amino acids: CASSPGTSGTYQETQYF. CDR3 nucleotide sequence: TGTGCCAGCAGCCCCGGGACTAGCGGGACATACCAAGAGACCCAGTACTTC. This rearrangement joins TRBV9 to TRBJ2-5; the match to TRBD2 covers 13 bases. The CDR3 extends over 17 amino acids. The V segment lost 4 bases and the J segment 0 bases; nucleotides outside the gene matches: 6. CDR1 is SGDLS, CDR2 YYNGEE, per germline.

The V call is TRBV5-4, the J call TRBJ2-1; possible D gene TRBD2, 6 bases. There are 14 residues in the CDR3. Trimming removed 5 bases from V and 6 bases from J, with 15 bases in between. CDR1 is SGHNT, CDR2 YYREEE, per germline (reference sequence). Here the CDR3 reads CASSTGTLLNEQFF. The CDR3 DNA reads as TGTGCCAGCAGTACCGGGACTCTACTCAATGAGCAGTTCTTC.

This clone was counted a single time. This chain connects TRBV5-1 to TRBJ2-1, with 12 bases lining up with TRBD2. Trimming removed 1 base from V and 9 bases from J; junction bases left unmatched: 8. The CDR3 is made up of 16 amino acids. CDR1 and CDR2 (germline): SGHRS, YFSETQ. The CDR3 here is CASSLTSGRLTGEQFF. The DNA of the CDR3 is TGCGCCAGCAGCTTGACTAGCGGGAGGTTGACAGGTGAGCAGTTCTTC.

This clone has a handful of counts. CDR3 amino acids: CASNDPGTEAFF. The CDR3 nucleotides are TGCGCCAGCAACGACCCAGGCACTGAAGCTTTCTTT. The chain uses TRBV10-1 and TRBJ1-1, with D uncertain. The germline V gene has CDR1 WNHNN and CDR2 SYGVQD (reference sequence). CDR3 length: 12 amino acids. Trimming left V 7 bases short and J 4 bases short, with 10 bases between.

The V and J genes are TRBV28 and TRBJ1-2, with 7 bases that match TRBD1. The J segment lost 2 bases and the V segment lost 3 bases, leaving 9 bases of the junction unmatched. The germline V gene encodes CDR1 MDHEN and CDR2 SYDVKM. This CDR3 spans 16 amino acids. CDR3 residues: CASSLGYRGQNYGYTF. For the CDR3, the DNA is TGTGCCAGCAGTTTGGGCTACAGGGGCCAAAACTATGGCTACACCTTC.

The chain combines TRBV11-2 with TRBJ2-7, with no clear D. Between the trimmed V and J ends, which lost 2 bases and 3 bases, there was a span of 11 bases. The CDR3 is 14 residues long. Germline-derived CDR1 and CDR2 are SGHAT and FQNNGV. CDR3 protein: CASSLIQNHYEQYF. The CDR3 nucleotides read TGTGCCAGCAGCTTAATCCAGAATCACTACGAGCAGTACTTC.

The chain combines TRBV28 with TRBJ2-5; TRBD1 matches 12 bases. The CDR3 contains 18 residues. V shed 1 base and J 3 bases; nucleotides not matched to a gene: 9. Germline assignment: CDR1 MDHEN and CDR2 SYDVKM. CDR3 region: CASSLSWDRGLPEETQYF. As DNA, the CDR3 is TGTGCCAGCAGTTTATCTTGGGACAGGGGGCTTCCTGAAGAGACCCAGTACTTC. Full variable domain (outside the CDR3, taken from reference TRBV28 and TRBJ2-5): DVKVTQSSRYLVKRTGEKVFLECVQDMDHENMFWYRQDPGLGLRLIYFSYDVKMKEKGDIPEGYSVSREKKERFSLILESASTNQTSMYLCASSLSWDRGLPEETQYFGPGTRLLVL.

The chain joins TRBV25-1 to TRBJ2-4; 7 bases are a match to TRBD2. Trimming cost V 3 bases and J 9 bases; bases outside gene matches: 5. Germline values: CDR1 MGHDK, CDR2 SYGVNS. This CDR3 contains 13 residues. For the CDR3, the DNA is TGTGCCAGCAGTGAGTTGACTAGCTTCATTCAGTACTTC. Its translation is CASSELTSFIQYF.

The chain has TRBV10-3 and TRBJ2-3; the match to TRBD2 covers 7 bases. Germline CDR1 reads ENHRY; CDR2 reads SYGVKD. With 2 bases clipped from V and 5 bases from J, the junction kept 10 bases outside the gene matches. The CDR3 runs to 16 residues. The CDR3 loop reads CAISEPDGGSGDTQYF. The CDR3 DNA sequence: TGTGCCATCAGTGAGCCGGACGGCGGGAGTGGAGATACGCAGTATTTT.

The chain couples TRBV10-3 to TRBJ1-1; perhaps TRBD1 as D (5 bases). The CDR3 consists of 16 residues. V lost 4 bases and J 0 bases, leaving 15 bases between the germline ends. Germline V gene lookup returns CDR1 ENHRY and CDR2 SYGVKD. The CDR3 sequence: CAISAGLSLMNTEAFF. CDR3 bases: TGTGCCATCAGTGCGGGACTTTCCCTAATGAACACTGAAGCTTTCTTT.

V is TRBV10-3 and J is TRBJ1-1, with 8 bases matching TRBD1. From germline, CDR1 is ENHRY and CDR2 SYGVKD. The CDR3 extends over 12 amino acids. V gave up 10 bases and J gave up 4 bases; unmatched junction bases: 5. The CDR3 spells CATLDRGTEAFF. DNA for the CDR3: TGTGCCACCCTCGACAGGGGCACTGAAGCTTTCTTT.

The V and J genes are TRBV7-8 and TRBJ2-7; 7 bases are shared with TRBD2. The V segment lost 1 base and the J segment 3 bases; nucleotides outside the gene matches: 6. The CDR3 extends over 15 amino acids. Germline V gene lookup returns CDR1 SGHVS and CDR2 FQNEAQ. CDR3 nucleotide sequence: TGTGCCAGCAGCTTAGAGGCTAGCGGCATCTACGAGCAGTACTTC. This translates into CASSLEASGIYEQYF.

A word on this clone: Other DNA sequences in the sample encode the same CDR3. V usage is TRBV25-1 and J usage is TRBJ2-3; tentative D call: TRBD2 (6 bases). The CDR3 runs 15 residues. Germline-derived CDR1 and CDR2 are MGHDK and SYGVNS. V was clipped by 1 base and J by 3 bases, with 11 bases between them. CDR3 DNA: TGTGCCAGCAGTGAATCCCGTCTAGCGACAGATACGCAGTATTTT. This gives the protein CASSESRLATDTQYF.